This T cell receptor beta chain was observed in a study of identical twins. Whole-study findings and limits: Twins showed weaker excess sharing in their beta out-of-frame sequences.

TCRdb ran MiXCR on the 5' RACE reads and lists one entry per CDR3 protein. The sample has around 550,000 distinct CDR3 sequences, roughly 15% seen once. Germline trimming cut 9 bases from V and 5 bases from J; bases unmatched to any gene: 3. Looked up from germline, CDR1 is SNHLY and CDR2 is FYNNEI. The CDR3 is 13 amino acids. Comment on this clonotype: Antigen: not known.

Among all donors, each was a healthy Caucasian. These records were also assigned to another study, of yellow fever vaccine responses in identical twins.

The sequence came from a woman under 30 in good health. The chain is built from TRBV2 and TRBJ2-1, with 11 positions matching TRBD2. Sequencing used CD4+ T cells sorted from blood. DNA of the CDR3: TGTGCCAGGGCACTAGCGGGGGACAATGAGCAGTTCTTC. Its protein product is CARALAGDNEQFF.